This T cell receptor (beta chain) was identified during a study of early T cells in non-severe SARS-CoV-2 infection. Background on the study: Sequencing used unsorted whole-blood bulk RNA, so chains lack pairing. Study results and limitations: VDJdb-based matching was biased toward anti-spike CD8 responses and missed private and CD4 specificities.

Concerning this clonotype itself: The antigen remains unidentified. Possible read error: a much larger clone is one base away.

Germline loops: CDR1 SGHRS, CDR2 YFSETQ. This CDR3 has 16 amino acids. V was clipped by 6 bases and J by 2 bases; unmatched bases: 7. Attached unique molecular identifiers marked individual cDNA molecules. MiXCR, run by TCRdb on the 5' RACE reads, gives a single entry per CDR3 protein. The sample has under 45,000 distinct CDR3 sequences, 5.4% seen once. The TCR originated in an adult who was a healthcare worker with PCR-confirmed SARS-CoV-2 infection or an uninfected control (not recorded which). The source material was whole blood, sampled at baseline. V is TRBV5-1 and J is TRBJ2-1, with 11 bases lining up with TRBD1. The CDR3 DNA sequence: TGCGCCAGCAACCCCGGGACAGGGGGGCCCTACAATGAGCAGTTCTTC. Translated: CASNPGTGGPYNEQFF.